These 29 T cell receptor beta chains share one sample of origin, sequenced in a study of CD8 T cells in ankylosing spondylitis. TCRdb re-called the 5' RACE reads through MiXCR, storing one row per CDR3 protein. Among about 110,000 distinct CDR3 sequences, about 25% were seen once, and the ten largest hold 9% to 15%. The material sequenced was synovial fluid, either unsorted or a sorted T cell fraction (not recorded which). The origin of the receptors is a male donor with ankylosing spondylitis.

The gene calls are TRBV5-1 and TRBJ2-1; 8 bases fit TRBD1. In germline, CDR1 is SGHRS, CDR2 YFSETQ. The J segment lost 2 bases and the V segment lost 3 bases, leaving 7 bases of the junction unmatched. CDR3 length: 16 residues. DNA of the CDR3: TGCGCCAGCAGCTCCCCCCAGGGGGCGGCCTACAATGAGCAGTTCTTC. Protein sequence: CASSSPQGAAYNEQFF. Drawing the rest from reference TRBV5-1 and TRBJ2-1, the complete variable domain is KAGVTQTPRYLIKTRGQQVTLSCSPISGHRSVSWYQQTPGQGLQFLFEYFSETQRNKGNFPGRFSGRQFSNSRSEMNVSTLELGDSALYLCASSSPQGAAYNEQFFGPGTRLTVL.

This clonotype was detected many times. The CDR3 coding sequence is TGCAGTGCTAGGGTCCAGGGAGGGAGTACTGAAGCTTTCTTT. This sequence encodes CSARVQGGSTEAFF. The chain has TRBV20-1 and TRBJ1-1, with a weak D call TRBD1 (5 bases). The CDR3 covers 14 residues. Germline CDR1 DFQATT, CDR2 SNEGSKA (reference sequence). With 3 bases removed from V and 5 bases from J, the gap between germline ends came to 16 bases.

The chain carries TRBV20-1 and TRBJ1-4; 9 bases fit TRBD1. V lost 3 bases to trimming and J lost 0 bases; unmatched junction nucleotides: 8. This CDR3 is 17 amino acids long. Germline-derived CDR1 and CDR2 are DFQATT and SNEGSKA (reference sequence). The CDR3 is CSARDRGGYATNEKLFF. DNA for the CDR3: TGCAGTGCTAGGGACAGGGGAGGGTACGCAACTAATGAAAAACTGTTTTTT.

The V call is TRBV10-2, the J call TRBJ1-4, with TRBD1 as a possible D gene (5 bases). Germline values: CDR1 WSHSY, CDR2 SAAADI. Trimming cost V 1 base and J 8 bases, with 14 bases left between them. The CDR3 is made up of 15 amino acids. Here the CDR3 reads CASSEYGTLYEKLFF. The CDR3 DNA sequence: TGCGCCAGCAGTGAGTACGGGACCTTATACGAAAAACTGTTTTTT.

This clonotype showed up just a few times. CDR3 sequence (DNA): TGCGCCAGCAGCCAACAGGGGTTTGACGAGCAGTACGTC. It codes for CASSQQGFDEQYV. The V and J genes are TRBV5-1 and TRBJ2-7; 7 bases align to TRBD1. With 4 bases clipped from V and 5 bases from J, the junction kept 6 bases outside the gene matches. The germline V gene has CDR1 SGHRS and CDR2 YFSETQ. This CDR3 spans 13 amino acids.

The V call is TRBV3-1, the J call TRBJ1-1, with D perhaps TRBD1 (5 bases). This CDR3 is built from 13 residues. The germline CDR1 and CDR2 sequences are LGHDT and YNNKEL (reference sequence). Trimming removed 6 bases at V and 0 bases at J, with 8 bases between. CDR3 coding DNA: TGTGCCAGCAGGCGGGGACTGAACACTGAAGCTTTCTTT. It yields the protein CASRRGLNTEAFF.

This clonotype was detected only a few times. This chain connects TRBV7-2 to TRBJ1-5; possibly TRBD1 for D (5 bases). The CDR3 is 14 residues long. Germline CDR1 reads SGHTA; CDR2 reads FQGNSA. The germline V and J ends were trimmed by 3 bases and 7 bases, with 13 bases remaining between them. The CDR3 DNA reads TGTGCCAGCAGCTTTGGGCAGGGCGGACAGCCCCAGCATTTT. This gives the protein CASSFGQGGQPQHF.

This clonotype was seen more than once but under ten times. This sequence joins TRBV11-2 and TRBJ2-3; 9 bases match TRBD2. V shed 6 bases and J 2 bases; nucleotides not matched to a gene: 12. The CDR3 consists of 17 residues. Germline V gives CDR1 SGHAT, CDR2 FQNNGV. CDR3 sequence (DNA): TGTGCCAGCAGTTTATTTGTATCTAGCGGGACCACAGATACGCAGTATTTT. It codes for CASSLFVSSGTTDTQYF.

This clonotype was observed a handful of times. The V call is TRBV30, the J call TRBJ1-2; D may be TRBD1 (5 bases). The CDR3 length is 12 residues. V lost 0 bases to trimming and J lost 8 bases, with 10 bases between them. Per the germline V gene, CDR1 is GTSNPN and CDR2 is SVGIG (reference sequence). This chain's CDR3 is CAWSVIRGGYTF. The CDR3 DNA sequence: TGTGCCTGGAGTGTTATTAGGGGCGGCTACACCTTC.

The chain has TRBV20-1 and TRBJ2-1, with D maybe TRBD2 (6 bases). Germline lookup yields CDR1 DFQATT and CDR2 SNEGSKA (reference sequence). V lost 3 bases, J lost 8 bases, and 14 bases lay in between. There are 13 residues in the CDR3. The CDR3: CSASWLAPDEQFF. CDR3 DNA: TGCAGTGCTAGTTGGCTAGCGCCGGATGAGCAGTTCTTC.

This chain links TRBV5-1 with TRBJ2-2, with 7 bases lining up with TRBD2. Germline V CDR1 and CDR2: SGHRS, YFSETQ. The CDR3 has 18 residues. The junction had 16 bases not matched to a gene; V was cut back by 2 bases and J by 6 bases. In nucleotides, the CDR3 is TGCGCCAGCAGCTTATATAGCGGGCCTCCGCCCGAGGCCGGGGAGCTGTTTTTT. It encodes CASSLYSGPPPEAGELFF.

This clonotype was found many times. The genes are TRBV5-1 and TRBJ1-1; tentative D call: TRBD1 (5 bases). The ends were cut back, 4 bases at V and 3 bases at J, with 10 bases in the middle. The V gene's germline CDR1 is SGHRS and CDR2 YFSETQ. This CDR3 is 13 amino acids long. CDR3 in DNA: TGCGCCAGCAGCCCAGGGTTGGACACTGAAGCTTTCTTT. Translating it yields CASSPGLDTEAFF.

The V and J genes are TRBV3-1 and TRBJ2-7; D is perhaps TRBD2 (6 bases). Trimming stripped 4 bases from V and 2 bases from J, with 12 bases between. The CDR3 totals 14 residues. Germline values: CDR1 LGHDT, CDR2 YNNKEL (reference sequence). CDR3 DNA: TGTGCCAGCAGCCTGGGACTTCCCCCCTACGAGCAGTACTTC. This sequence encodes CASSLGLPPYEQYF.

The rearrangement links TRBV6-1 to TRBJ2-5, with 7 nucleotides matching TRBD1. CDR3 length: 13 amino acids. Germline CDR1 MNHNS, CDR2 SASEGT. V lost 7 bases, J lost 5 bases, and 7 bases stayed unmatched. CDR3 DNA sequence: TGTGCCAGCACCACGACAGGGAGTGAGACCCAGTACTTC. Protein: CASTTTGSETQYF.

This clonotype has a handful of counts. The genes are TRBV6-4 and TRBJ2-7; TRBD2 aligns across 7 bases. CDR3 length: 14 amino acids. Trimming at V came to 7 bases and at J to 4 bases, leaving 10 bases not matched to a gene. Germline CDR1 reads MRHNA; CDR2 reads SNTAGT. The CDR3 reads CASIGTNERYEQYV. CDR3 sequence (DNA): TGTGCCAGCATAGGGACTAATGAGCGGTACGAGCAGTACGTC.

This clonotype was observed a handful of times. The rearrangement joins TRBV25-1 to TRBJ2-1; 9 nucleotides line up with TRBD2. V lost 5 bases, J lost 7 bases, and 12 bases stayed unmatched. The germline CDR1 and CDR2 sequences are MGHDK and SYGVNS. This CDR3 spans 16 amino acids. In DNA, the CDR3 is TGTGCCAGCAGTCCTATAGCGGGAGAAGGGTTAAATGAGCAGTTCTTC. It yields the protein CASSPIAGEGLNEQFF.

V usage is TRBV7-6 and J usage is TRBJ1-2; D is perhaps TRBD1 (6 bases). V lost 5 bases, J lost 7 bases, and 14 bases lay in between. This CDR3 comprises 13 residues. CDR1 is SGHVS, CDR2 FNYEAQ, per germline. The CDR3 coding sequence is TGTGCCAGCAGCGGGAACAGGGTGCGTGGCTACACCTTC. Its translation is CASSGNRVRGYTF.

The rearrangement uses TRBV7-8 and TRBJ2-5, with D possibly being TRBD2 (6 bases). Trimming left V 10 bases short and J 2 bases short, with 23 bases between. CDR3 length: 16 amino acids. CDR1 is SGHVS and CDR2 is FQNEAQ in the germline V gene. In DNA form, the CDR3 reads TGTGCCACCGACCGCGCGGGCGGGATTACGCAAGAGACCCAGTACTTC. Its translation is CATDRAGGITQETQYF.

Many counts were recorded for this clonotype. V and J are TRBV25-1 and TRBJ2-1; no firm D call. CDR1 is MGHDK and CDR2 is SYGVNS in the germline V gene. The CDR3 has 13 amino acids. V shed 6 bases and J shed 6 bases, with 12 bases lying between them. The CDR3 DNA sequence: TGTGCCAGCAGCCCCGGACGGTTCAATGAGCAGTTCTTC. This translates into CASSPGRFNEQFF.

This rearrangement joins TRBV6-1 to TRBJ1-1; D possibly corresponds to TRBD1 (5 bases). Germline-derived CDR1 and CDR2 are MNHNS and SASEGT. The CDR3 is 17 residues long. V was shortened by 4 bases and J by 2 bases, with 20 bases between the two germline ends. The CDR3 nucleotides read TGTGCCAGCAGTGCTCCAGGGTACCCCCTACGAAACACTGAAGCTTTCTTT. Translation gives CASSAPGYPLRNTEAFF.

CDR3 sequence reads: CASSWRNEQFF. The CDR3 nucleotides are TGTGCCAGCAGTTGGCGAAATGAGCAGTTCTTC. The V call is TRBV7-2, the J call TRBJ2-1, with D unclear. V lost 6 bases, J lost 7 bases, and 7 bases lay in between. The CDR3 is 11 amino acids. CDR1 is SGHTA, CDR2 FQGNSA, per germline.

This clonotype was counted only a few times. The CDR3 is CASSRGFQETQYF. The CDR3, as DNA: TGTGCCAGCAGCAGGGGCTTCCAAGAGACCCAGTACTTC. J is TRBJ2-5 and V is TRBV11-2; D is possibly TRBD1 (5 bases). The CDR3 totals 13 residues. Trimming removed 5 bases from V and 1 base from J, with 8 bases in between. Per germline, CDR1 SGHAT and CDR2 FQNNGV.

This clonotype has more than one count but fewer than ten. V and J are TRBV27 and TRBJ1-4; TRBD1 is a possible D gene (5 bases). The V gene lost 6 bases and the J gene lost 4 bases, with 15 bases spanning the gap. CDR1 and CDR2 from the germline V gene are MNHEY and SMNVEV (reference sequence). The CDR3 length is 15 residues. The CDR3 loop reads CASRSRVGFNEKLFF. The CDR3 nucleotides read TGTGCCAGCAGGTCCAGGGTTGGGTTTAATGAAAAACTGTTTTTT.

This clonotype has a handful of counts. V and J are TRBV20-1 and TRBJ2-1; 10 bases match TRBD2. The CDR3 totals 15 residues. After removal of 0 bases from V and 8 bases from J, the junction contained 7 bases not matched to a gene. CDR1 DFQATT and CDR2 SNEGSKA come from the germline V gene (reference sequence). The CDR3 region has the DNA TGCAGTGCTAGAGAGCCTAGCGGGAGTTTTGATGAGCAGTTCTTC. This sequence encodes CSAREPSGSFDEQFF.

J is TRBJ2-2 and V is TRBV3-1; maybe TRBD1 (6 bases). Per germline, CDR1 LGHDT and CDR2 YNNKEL (reference sequence). The CDR3 is 15 amino acids. Trimming removed 3 bases at V and 0 bases at J, with 8 bases between. For the CDR3, the DNA is TGTGCCAGCAGCCAGGGACAAGCGAACACCGGGGAGCTGTTTTTT. Its translation is CASSQGQANTGELFF.

This clonotype was counted between two and nine times. This chain uses TRBV2 with TRBJ1-2; D gene ambiguous. The length of the CDR3 is 12 residues. The germline CDR1 and CDR2 sequences are SNHLY and FYNNEI. The V end was cut by 6 bases, the J end by 8 bases, with 13 bases between. Here the CDR3 DNA reads TGTGCCAGCAGAATCGGCCCGGCGGGCTACACCTTC. Amino acid sequence: CASRIGPAGYTF.

The rearrangement uses TRBV7-2 and TRBJ2-5, with a possible D match to TRBD2 (5 bases). Trimming took 5 bases from V and 3 from J, leaving 13 bases between them. CDR3 length: 14 amino acids. CDR1 is SGHTA and CDR2 is FQGNSA in the germline V gene. CDR3 DNA: TGTGCCAGCAGCCCCCAAAGCGGTAAAGAGACCCAGTACTTC. Protein: CASSPQSGKETQYF.

The chain carries TRBV7-2 and TRBJ2-1; 10 positions match TRBD2. The CDR3 has 15 residues. V lost 5 bases to trimming and J lost 3 bases; unmatched junction nucleotides: 4. Germline CDR1 is SGHTA and CDR2 is FQGNSA. The CDR3 bases are TGTGCCAGCAGCCCTGGGACTAGCGTCTACAATGAGCAGTTCTTC. It is translated as CASSPGTSVYNEQFF. Full variable domain (rest looked up from reference TRBV7-2 and TRBJ2-1): GAGVSQSPSNKVTEKGKDVELRCDPISGHTALYWYRQSLGQGLEFLIYFQGNSAPDKSGLPSDRFSAERTGGSVSTLTIQRTQQEDSAVYLCASSPGTSVYNEQFFGPGTRLTVL.

This chain connects TRBV25-1 to TRBJ2-3; TRBD2 agrees at 13 bases. The CDR3 totals 15 residues. V shed 6 bases, J shed 4 bases, and the junction held 4 bases outside the gene matches. Germline CDR1 is MGHDK and CDR2 is SYGVNS. Here the CDR3 DNA reads TGTGCCAGCAGGAGGACTAGCGGGAGCCCAGATACGCAGTATTTT. Protein product: CASRRTSGSPDTQYF.